The source of this T cell receptor (beta chain) is a study of blood T cell repertoires in COVID-19. As for the study in general: Acute and convalescent COVID-19 samples came from the United States, Italy and Spain. In each case, the material was cDNA or gDNA derived from T cells, B-cell-depleted T cells, or PBMCs.

The V end lost 1 base, the J end lost 3 bases, and 8 bases lay between the germline ends. Germline V gene lookup returns CDR1 SGHDT and CDR2 YYEEEE. The CDR3 length is 14 residues. This clone was seen more than once but under ten times. Assay used: immunoSEQ multiplex PCR; TCRdb lists only in-frame clones, some missing. The top ten hold over 10% of the sample, which has about 190,000 clones, approximately 79% seen once. Source material: peripheral blood. This TCR came from a woman aged 50 to 60 with acute or convalescent COVID-19. The chain couples TRBV5-6 to TRBJ2-1; tentatively, D is TRBD2 (6 bases). The CDR3 here is CASSLRGNYNEQFF. DNA for the CDR3: TGTGCCAGCAGCTTGCGCGGGAACTACAATGAGCAGTTCTTC.